What follows are 15 T cell receptor beta chains derived from one specimen sequenced in a study of T cell repertoires in cytomegalovirus infection. TCRdb re-called the reads through MiXCR, storing one row per CDR3 protein. The sample gives around 85,000 distinct CDR3 sequences, approximately 46% of which show up once; approximately 93% is in the top ten. These TCRs' antigens remain unknown. The sequencing here drew on CD8+ T cells from cultured PBMCs, taken from culture after CMV antigen stimulation. These receptors all come from a human donor in good health (CMV status not recorded). Some clones in this sample may be carry-over from other donors' samples.

Turning to this clonotype: One end of the junction fails to match germline, which may point to a read error. V and J are TRBV6-5 and TRBJ2-1, with 10 bases lining up with TRBD1. This CDR3 contains 13 residues. Germline V gives CDR1 MNHEY, CDR2 SVGAGI. CDR3 DNA: TGTGCCAGCAGCCCTTACACCGGGACAGGGGAGTCCTTC. It translates to CASSPYTGTGESF.

The chain uses TRBV7-6 and TRBJ2-3; TRBD2 agrees at 9 bases. With V trimmed by 4 bases and J by 4 bases, 9 bases remained unmatched. CDR1 and CDR2 from the germline V gene are SGHVS and FNYEAQ. The CDR3 totals 16 residues. The CDR3 loop reads CASSSWTSETADTQYF. For the CDR3, the DNA is TGTGCCAGCAGCTCTTGGACTAGCGAGACCGCAGATACGCAGTATTTT. Looking up the rest from reference TRBV7-6 and TRBJ2-3 gives the full variable domain: GAGVSQSPRYKVTKRGQDVALRCDPISGHVSLYWYRQALGQGPEFLTYFNYEAQQDKSGLPNDRFSAERPEGSISTLTIQRTEQRDSAMYRCASSSWTSETADTQYFGPGTRLTVL.

This clonotype was seen more than once but under ten times. The chain has TRBV7-8 and TRBJ2-1, with 13 bases fitting TRBD2. The CDR3 runs 15 residues. With V trimmed by 4 bases and J by 10 bases, 7 bases remained unmatched. CDR1 and CDR2 from the germline V gene are SGHVS and FQNEAQ. DNA for the CDR3: TGTGCCAGCAGCTCCGGACTAGCGGGAGCACGGGAGCAGTTCTTC. This translates into CASSSGLAGAREQFF.

The V and J genes are TRBV19 and TRBJ1-1; TRBD1 is a possible D gene (6 bases). Germline V gene lookup returns CDR1 LNHDA and CDR2 SQIVND (reference sequence). Trimming cost V 10 bases and J 6 bases, with 21 bases left between them. This CDR3 comprises 14 residues. The CDR3 loop reads CATFSSTGHPEAFF. The CDR3 DNA is TGTGCCACTTTCTCGTCTACGGGACACCCTGAAGCTTTCTTT.

J is TRBJ1-2 and V is TRBV20-1; D may be TRBD1 (6 bases). Germline values: CDR1 DFQATT, CDR2 SNEGSKA (reference sequence). Trimming removed 3 bases from V and 6 bases from J, with 17 bases in between. This CDR3 spans 14 amino acids. The CDR3 loop is CSARGHLLRHGYTF. The CDR3 DNA reads TGCAGTGCTAGGGGACACCTACTTAGGCATGGCTACACCTTC.

The chain joins TRBV28 to TRBJ2-7; TRBD1 agrees at 9 bases. Germline-derived CDR1 and CDR2 are MDHEN and SYDVKM. CDR3 length: 15 amino acids. V was pared by 8 bases and J by 1 base, with 9 bases of the junction left unmatched. The CDR3 sequence: CASVGDRASSYEQYF. For the CDR3, the DNA is TGTGCCAGCGTTGGGGACAGGGCGTCATCCTACGAGCAGTACTTC.

The chain joins TRBV29-1 to TRBJ1-2, with D possibly matching TRBD1 (6 bases). Germline V lookup: CDR1 SQVTM, CDR2 ANQGSEA. V shed 2 bases and J shed 4 bases, with 20 bases lying between them. This CDR3 region has 16 residues. In DNA form, the CDR3 reads TGCAGCGTTGAAAGGCCCGGAGGCGCAGGGGTCTATGGCTACACCTTC. Protein: CSVERPGGAGVYGYTF.

This clonotype was found a few times. The chain couples TRBV7-3 to TRBJ2-5, with D maybe TRBD1 (6 bases). The CDR3 covers 15 residues. Germline V gene lookup returns CDR1 SGHTA and CDR2 FQGTGA. V lost 1 base, J lost 5 bases, and 14 bases lay in between. CDR3 bases: TGTGCCAGCAGCTTAAGCCCAGGGGTCGGGGAGACCCAGTACTTC. Protein product: CASSLSPGVGETQYF.

The V and J genes are TRBV7-6 and TRBJ2-3, with TRBD2 matching over 8 bases. Germline lookup yields CDR1 SGHVS and CDR2 FNYEAQ. This CDR3 comprises 15 residues. The ends lost 4 bases at V and 3 bases at J; junction bases unmatched: 6. The CDR3 spells CASSSGGGKTDTQYF. CDR3 bases: TGTGCCAGCAGCTCCGGGGGGGGTAAGACAGATACGCAGTATTTT.

This sequence joins TRBV27 and TRBJ1-5; TRBD1 is a possible D gene (5 bases). The CDR3 is 14 amino acids. Between the trimmed V and J ends, which lost 2 bases and 7 bases, there was a span of 12 bases. Germline V gene sequence: CDR1 MNHEY, CDR2 SMNVEV (reference sequence). This CDR3 is CASSLGPGDQPQHF. In DNA form, the CDR3 reads TGTGCCAGCAGTTTAGGCCCCGGGGACCAGCCCCAGCATTTT.

This clonotype was counted many times. The chain links TRBV7-8 to TRBJ2-1; TRBD2 agrees at 7 bases. Germline assignment: CDR1 SGHVS and CDR2 FQNEAQ. There are 18 residues in the CDR3. J lost 4 bases, V lost 5 bases, and 17 bases had no gene match. The CDR3 is CASSLNPRRRELYNEQFF. CDR3 nucleotides: TGTGCCAGCAGCCTCAACCCCCGGAGGCGGGAGCTTTACAATGAGCAGTTCTTC.

There are a few counts of this clonotype. This chain joins TRBV6-1 and TRBJ1-2, with a possible D match to TRBD1 (5 bases). Germline assignment: CDR1 MNHNS and CDR2 SASEGT. The CDR3 consists of 15 residues. Trimming took 2 bases from V and 0 from J, leaving 10 bases between them. CDR3 sequence: CASSETGWANYGYTF. For the CDR3, the DNA is TGTGCCAGCAGTGAAACAGGTTGGGCTAACTATGGCTACACCTTC.

This clonotype was observed a handful of times. The chain recombines TRBV7-2 with TRBJ1-2; TRBD1 matches at 8 bases. Germline values: CDR1 SGHTA, CDR2 FQGNSA. Unmatched junction bases numbered 9, after V lost 2 bases and J lost 7 bases. The CDR3 contains 15 residues. CDR3 in DNA: TGTGCCAGCAGCTTAAAGCAGGGGGCGTTCAGTGGCTACACCTTC. It codes for CASSLKQGAFSGYTF.

The CDR3 bases are TGCAGTGCTGGCCGGGACAACCCCTACGAGCAGTACTTC. It translates to CSAGRDNPYEQYF. The rearrangement links TRBV20-1 to TRBJ2-7; tentative D call: TRBD1 (6 bases). Trimming took off 5 bases at V and 2 bases at J, with 13 bases between the two ends. CDR1 is DFQATT and CDR2 is SNEGSKA in the germline V gene (reference sequence). The CDR3 loop spans 13 amino acids.

The rearrangement links TRBV11-2 to TRBJ1-2, with D possibly being TRBD1 (5 bases). V lost 5 bases, J lost 8 bases, and 12 bases lay in between. The CDR3 consists of 12 residues. Germline CDR1 reads SGHAT; CDR2 reads FQNNGV. The CDR3 reads CASSGDPRGYTF. CDR3 coding DNA: TGTGCCAGCAGCGGGGACCCCCGGGGCTACACCTTC.